The 10 T cell receptor beta chains below all came from one sample that was sequenced in a study of beta chain features in type 1 diabetes. Whole-study findings and limits: Among patients with Type 1 diabetes, TCRB CDR3s were moderately but significantly shorter in every one of the four CD4+ subsets.

No antigen has been assigned to these receptors. Expressed TCRB transcripts were sequenced because the entire RNA isolate underwent reverse transcription. Assay used: immunoSEQ multiplex PCR; TCRdb lists only in-frame clones, some missing. The sample lists more than 200,000 clones; roughly 16% were seen once. The sequenced sample consisted of naive CD4+ T cells from blood. All receptors come from a man aged 25 to 45 with type 1 diabetes.

This clone has only a few counts. The chain employs TRBV20-1 and TRBJ2-7, with D possibly matching TRBD2 (6 bases). This CDR3 region has 11 residues. Germline V gene sequence: CDR1 DFQATT, CDR2 SNEGSKA (reference sequence). Trimming removed 5 bases from V and 5 bases from J, with 10 bases in between. CDR3 DNA sequence: TGCAGTGCTCCTCGGAGGGACGAGCAGTACTTC. Protein product: CSAPRRDEQYF.

The chain uses TRBV29-1 and TRBJ2-1; no clear D gene. The V end lost 5 bases, the J end lost 7 bases, and 15 bases lay between the germline ends. CDR3 size: 13 residues. Germline V CDR1 and CDR2: SQVTM, ANQGSEA. The CDR3 coding sequence is TGCAGCGTTAGAGGAGTCTACCTTAATGAGCAGTTCTTC. Its translation: CSVRGVYLNEQFF.

The chain has TRBV7-2 and TRBJ2-3; D is possibly TRBD1 (6 bases). V was shortened by 4 bases and J by 1 base, with 15 bases between the two germline ends. CDR3 length equals 16 residues. Per the germline V gene, CDR1 is SGHTA and CDR2 is FQGNSA. The CDR3, as DNA: TGTGCCAGCAGCTCCCAAGGCCCAGGGGGCACAGATACGCAGTATTTT. It encodes CASSSQGPGGTDTQYF.

This chain links TRBV5-1 with TRBJ2-1; D unclear. The CDR3 length is 11 residues. Trimming took 0 bases from V and 10 from J, leaving 5 bases between them. Germline CDR1 and CDR2: SGHRS and YFSETQ. The CDR3 DNA follows: TGCGCCAGCAGCTTGGGGCGGGAGCAGTTCTTC. It specifies CASSLGREQFF.

The chain combines TRBV5-1 with TRBJ2-1; D gene ambiguous. The V end lost 0 bases, the J end lost 10 bases, and 11 bases lay between the germline ends. The germline CDR1 and CDR2 sequences are SGHRS and YFSETQ. CDR3 length equals 13 residues. The CDR3 loop reads CASSLEPWKEQFF. The CDR3 DNA is TGCGCCAGCAGCTTGGAGCCTTGGAAGGAGCAGTTCTTC.

The rearrangement links TRBV9 to TRBJ1-3; tentatively, D is TRBD1 (5 bases). The germline V and J ends were trimmed by 0 bases and 0 bases, with 13 bases remaining between them. Germline assignment: CDR1 SGDLS and CDR2 YYNGEE. The CDR3 contains 17 residues. Written as DNA, the CDR3 is TGTGCCAGCAGCGTAGCTCCAGGGCGAAACTCTGGAAACACCATATATTTT. Protein sequence: CASSVAPGRNSGNTIYF.

The chain carries TRBV5-1 and TRBJ2-1, with 12 positions matching TRBD2. The CDR3 contains 15 residues. Germline trimming cut 4 bases from V and 5 bases from J; bases unmatched to any gene: 4. Germline-derived CDR1 and CDR2 are SGHRS and YFSETQ. The CDR3 coding sequence is TGCGCCAGCAGCGAGGGACTAGCGGGCGACAATGAGCAGTTCTTC. The encoded protein is CASSEGLAGDNEQFF.

V gene TRBV11-2 combines with J gene TRBJ2-1, with a tentative D call TRBD1 (7 bases). From germline, CDR1 is SGHAT and CDR2 FQNNGV. The CDR3 contains 16 residues. V dropped 6 bases and J dropped 9 bases, with 24 bases sitting between them. CDR3 DNA sequence: TGTGCCAGCAGAACCGAGGGGGCGGGACAGAACTCTGAGCAGTTCTTC. Amino acids: CASRTEGAGQNSEQFF.

The rearrangement links TRBV7-9 to TRBJ2-5; 9 nucleotides align to TRBD1. This CDR3 comprises 14 residues. Germline V gene lookup returns CDR1 SEHNR and CDR2 FQNEAQ (reference sequence). V lost 5 bases and J lost 3; bases outside the gene matches: 4. CDR3 DNA sequence: TGTGCCAGCAGCCGTGGGACAGGGAAAGAGACCCAGTACTTC. As protein: CASSRGTGKETQYF.

In this sample, this clone turned up a few times. Other DNA sequences in the same sample also yield this CDR3. The chain couples TRBV30 to TRBJ2-6; D unresolved. The CDR3 extends over 13 amino acids. Germline loops: CDR1 GTSNPN, CDR2 SVGIG (reference sequence). V lost 3 bases and J lost 0, with 3 bases in between. CDR3 bases: TGTGCCTGGAGAAACTCTGGGGCCAACGTCCTGACTTTC. This codes for CAWRNSGANVLTF. The full variable domain, rest sourced from reference TRBV30 and TRBJ2-6, is SQTIHQWPATLVQPVGSPLSLECTVEGTSNPNLYWYRQAAGRGLQLLFYSVGIGQISSEVPQNLSASRPQDRQFILSSKKLLLSDSGFYLCAWRNSGANVLTFGAGSRLTVL.